This T cell receptor (beta chain) was retrieved from a study of response to subunit inactivated influenza vaccine (dated by TCRdb to 2016 to 2018). About the investigation overall: Deep quantitative T cell receptor repertoire profiling was used in the study to track responses to a trivalent subunit inactivated influenza vaccine. What the study reported, not specific to this receptor: It was suggested by the authors that each seasonal influenza vaccination may recruit only a limited number of new T cells.

Libraries were built with RT-PCR. The data were produced on an Illumina HiSeq 2500. Using fastp trimming at Q25 and MiXCR clonotype assembly, TCRdb reanalyzed the public sequencing data and kept in-frame beta chains. Every entry covers one CDR3 protein and lists the most common genes and DNA from its rows. The sample records approximately 500,000 distinct CDR3 sequences, approximately 22% of which are singletons. Of the sample, about 2.8% falls within the top ten clones. Reading from cysteine to phenylalanine, the CDR3 counts 17 amino acids. The CDR3 DNA has 51 bases and is translated from base 1. The trim is 0 bases for V and 4 bases for J, with a gap of 13 bases between the germline ends. The germline V gene yields MNHNS for CDR1 and SASEGT for CDR2. Comment on this clonotype: Its antigen is still unknown. It has no much larger one-base neighbor in the sample; base qualities were not kept.

These data were also filed under a second study, of T cells expressing NK-cell markers. The other study reports the following: 5'RACE template switching, by which a universal primer site and unique molecular identifiers were added, was used to make TCR beta cDNA libraries. TCR beta-chain repertoires were profiled in sorted CD3+CD56+NKG2C+, CD3+CD56+NKG2C- and CD3+CD56-NKG2C+ T-cell subsets from roughly eight donors. Seven of the eight sequenced donors were HCMV-seropositive and one was HCMV-seronegative. To restrict sorting to alphabetaTCR-expressing T cells, an anti-gammadeltaTCR antibody was added in several experiments. In 6 or 7 donors, the dominant CD3+CD56+NKG2C+ clonotypes ranked among the top 10 CD8+ clonotypes, making up roughly 1.0-8% of CD8+ T cells. Those dominant clonotypes were again the most abundant among CD3+CD56-NKG2C+ cells in four donors, at about 28.3-65%. Whether the expanded NKG2C-expressing T cell clones were specific for HCMV antigens was left unclear. All eight donors whose samples were sequenced were randomly selected healthy volunteers, three of them men and five women. HCMV serostatus was determined by detecting HCMV-specific IgG in serum with a commercial ELISA kit. Ficoll density gradient centrifugation was used to isolate peripheral blood mononuclear cells from blood. Using Miltenyi isolation kits, CD4+ and CD8+ T cells were isolated from PBMC through magnetic immunoseparation. cDNA synthesis was primed from the TCR beta constant segment, followed by two successive PCR amplification steps. Sequencing of the libraries produced 2 x 150 bp reads on Illumina HiSeq 2000/2500, MiSeq or NextSeq. MIGEC was used to demultiplex reads and group reads by UMI, and MiTCR was used to assemble and quantify clonotypes. Only TCR cDNA sequences supported by at least two reads were kept to exclude erroneous sequences. The tcR package was used for downstream repertoire analysis, with clonotypes matched between fractions based on CDR3 nucleotide sequence plus V segment. VDJmatch was used to annotate antigen specificity against VDJdb, with one amino acid substitution in CDR3 permitted.

This specimen was CD4+ T cells sorted from PBMCs, taken 11 to 12 days after vaccination. The rearrangement joined TRBV6-1 to TRBJ2-6; confidence is insufficient to name the D gene. The origin of this receptor is a man aged 50-60 years who received an inactivated influenza vaccine. Donor details come from another sample of the same person, matched by shared clones. CDR3 reads: CASSEAHHSLGANVLTF. DNA sequence: TGTGCCAGCAGTGAAGCACACCATAGTCTGGGGGCCAACGTCCTGACTTTC.